Listed below are T cell receptor beta chains from one sample, sequenced in a study of response to subunit inactivated influenza vaccine. TCRdb redid the calling of the RT-PCR reads with MiXCR, one entry per CDR3 protein. The sample holds a few hundred thousand distinct CDR3 sequences, 22% seen once. Sequencing was performed on PBMCs from blood, taken about 20 months after vaccination. The receptors stem from a man between 50 and 70 years old who received an inactivated influenza vaccine. Each CDR3 is given with its conserved first and last residue. The D gene is left open where the match is weak. Clone size is shown for a subset of rows, as once, few, many or a class of expanded clone.

j_gene: TRBJ2-5; d_gene: .; abundance: .; v_gene: TRBV7-6; CDR3aa: CASSLNWQGTETQYF; CDR3nt: TGTGCCAGCAGCTTAAATTGGCAGGGGACAGAGACCCAGTACTTC
j_gene: TRBJ2-1; d_gene: .; abundance: .; v_gene: TRBV6-2/TRBV6-3; CDR3aa: CASSYGVGDEQFF; CDR3nt: TGTGCCAGCAGTTACGGCGTGGGGGATGAGCAGTTCTTC
j_gene: TRBJ2-4; d_gene: .; abundance: .; v_gene: TRBV7-8; CDR3aa: CASSLGGWNIQYF; CDR3nt: TGTGCCAGCAGCTTAGGGGGGTGGAACATTCAGTACTTC
j_gene: TRBJ2-7; d_gene: .; abundance: .; v_gene: TRBV30; CDR3aa: CAWSVLGAPREQYF; CDR3nt: TGTGCCTGGAGTGTACTGGGGGCCCCGCGGGAGCAGTACTTC
j_gene: TRBJ1-6; d_gene: TRBD1; abundance: .; v_gene: TRBV3-1; CDR3aa: CASSQDKWTGKNSPLHF; CDR3nt: TGTGCCAGCAGCCAAGATAAATGGACAGGGAAAAATTCACCCCTCCACTTT
j_gene: TRBJ2-3; d_gene: TRBD2; abundance: .; v_gene: TRBV24-1; CDR3aa: CATSESSGTDTQYF; CDR3nt: TGTGCCACCAGTGAATCTAGCGGGACAGATACGCAGTATTTT
j_gene: TRBJ1-2; d_gene: TRBD1; abundance: few; v_gene: TRBV6-5; CDR3aa: CASSYGTVDGYTF; CDR3nt: TGTGCCAGCAGTTACGGGACAGTGGATGGCTACACCTTC
j_gene: TRBJ2-1; d_gene: TRBD2; abundance: .; v_gene: TRBV20-1; CDR3aa: CSARDGTSGGARGNEQFF; CDR3nt: TGCAGTGCTAGGGACGGGACTAGCGGGGGGGCCCGAGGGAATGAGCAGTTCTTC
j_gene: TRBJ1-6; d_gene: .; abundance: few; v_gene: TRBV6-2/TRBV6-3; CDR3aa: CASVVGGQGNSPLHF; CDR3nt: TGTGCCAGCGTAGTGGGGGGCCAGGGAAATTCACCCCTCCACTTT
j_gene: TRBJ1-5; d_gene: .; abundance: few; v_gene: TRBV6-5; CDR3aa: CASSYSQGNQPQHF; CDR3nt: TGTGCCAGCAGTTACTCGCAGGGCAATCAGCCCCAGCATTTT
j_gene: TRBJ1-4; d_gene: .; abundance: few; v_gene: TRBV6-2/TRBV6-3; CDR3aa: CASSYQDNEKLFF; CDR3nt: TGTGCCAGCAGTTACCAAGATAATGAAAAACTGTTTTTT
j_gene: TRBJ2-2; d_gene: .; abundance: .; v_gene: TRBV10-3; CDR3aa: CAIKGASENTGELFF; CDR3nt: TGTGCCATCAAAGGGGCTAGCGAGAACACCGGGGAGCTGTTTTTT
j_gene: TRBJ1-5; d_gene: .; abundance: many; v_gene: TRBV28; CDR3aa: CASSTAGATHHSNQPQHF; CDR3nt: TGTGCCAGCAGCACCGCAGGGGCCACACACCATAGCAATCAGCCCCAGCATTTT
j_gene: TRBJ2-1; d_gene: TRBD1; abundance: .; v_gene: TRBV28; CDR3aa: CASSLGTELNWLRSYNEQFF; CDR3nt: TGTGCCAGCAGTTTAGGGACAGAACTCAACTGGTTGAGGTCCTACAATGAGCAGTTCTTC
j_gene: TRBJ2-2; d_gene: .; abundance: .; v_gene: TRBV20-1; CDR3aa: CSARDVKGARAGTGELFF; CDR3nt: TGCAGTGCTAGAGATGTAAAGGGAGCGCGGGCTGGCACCGGGGAGCTGTTTTTT
j_gene: TRBJ2-5; d_gene: TRBD2; abundance: few; v_gene: TRBV12-3/TRBV12-4; CDR3aa: CASSTGTSGGETQYF; CDR3nt: TGTGCCAGCAGTACCGGGACTAGTGGAGGGGAGACCCAGTACTTC
j_gene: TRBJ1-1; d_gene: .; abundance: many; v_gene: TRBV3-1; CDR3aa: CASSQDGGAREAFF; CDR3nt: TGTGCCAGCAGCCAAGATGGGGGGGCCCGAGAAGCTTTCTTT
j_gene: TRBJ1-2; d_gene: .; abundance: .; v_gene: TRBV6-1; CDR3aa: CASSEADIHGYTF; CDR3nt: TGTGCCAGCAGTGAAGCGGATATCCATGGCTACACCTTC
j_gene: TRBJ2-2; d_gene: TRBD1; abundance: .; v_gene: TRBV10-3; CDR3aa: CAIRTQDRANGELFF; CDR3nt: TGTGCCATCAGGACCCAGGACAGGGCGAACGGGGAGCTGTTTTTT
j_gene: TRBJ2-4; d_gene: .; abundance: many; v_gene: TRBV10-3; CDR3aa: CAISEVLVVAKNIQYF; CDR3nt: TGTGCCATCAGTGAAGTCCTCGTTGTAGCCAAAAACATTCAGTACTTC
j_gene: TRBJ2-3; d_gene: TRBD1; abundance: .; v_gene: TRBV2; CDR3aa: CASRHRGSTDTQYF; CDR3nt: TGTGCCAGCAGGCACAGGGGGAGCACAGATACGCAGTATTTT
j_gene: TRBJ2-5; d_gene: TRBD2; abundance: few; v_gene: TRBV20-1; CDR3aa: CSATGTSGFRGETQYF; CDR3nt: TGCAGTGCAACGGGGACTAGCGGGTTTAGGGGAGAGACCCAGTACTTC
j_gene: TRBJ1-2; d_gene: .; abundance: .; v_gene: TRBV4-1; CDR3aa: CASSQPGDNYGYTF; CDR3nt: TGCGCCAGCAGCCAACCGGGTGACAACTATGGCTACACCTTC
j_gene: TRBJ2-7; d_gene: .; abundance: .; v_gene: TRBV20-1; CDR3aa: CSARPGTRTYEQYF; CDR3nt: TGCAGTGCCCGCCCCGGGACAAGAACCTACGAGCAGTACTTC
j_gene: TRBJ1-3; d_gene: .; abundance: .; v_gene: TRBV11-2; CDR3aa: CASSLEAGALNTIYF; CDR3nt: TGTGCCAGCAGCTTAGAGGCAGGGGCGCTCAACACCATATATTTT
j_gene: TRBJ1-4; d_gene: .; abundance: .; v_gene: TRBV5-1; CDR3aa: CASSSDRSNEKLFF; CDR3nt: TGCGCCAGCAGCTCGGACAGATCTAATGAAAAACTGTTTTTT
j_gene: TRBJ1-3; d_gene: .; abundance: .; v_gene: TRBV28; CDR3aa: CASSLSGELTGNTIYF; CDR3nt: TGTGCCAGCAGTCTTTCAGGGGAATTAACTGGAAACACCATATATTTT
j_gene: TRBJ1-4; d_gene: .; abundance: .; v_gene: TRBV5-4; CDR3aa: CASSRNNEKLFF; CDR3nt: TGTGCCAGCAGCCGAAATAATGAAAAACTGTTTTTT
j_gene: TRBJ2-2; d_gene: TRBD2; abundance: few; v_gene: TRBV10-3; CDR3aa: CATGTSGGKNTGELFF; CDR3nt: TGTGCCACCGGGACTAGCGGGGGAAAGAACACCGGGGAGCTGTTTTTT
j_gene: TRBJ2-3; d_gene: .; abundance: .; v_gene: TRBV27; CDR3aa: CASKRGSTDTQYF; CDR3nt: TGTGCCAGCAAGAGAGGGAGCACAGATACGCAGTATTTT
j_gene: TRBJ2-2; d_gene: .; abundance: few; v_gene: TRBV4-3; CDR3aa: CASSQDRGNTGELFF; CDR3nt: TGCGCCAGCAGCCAAGATCGGGGGAACACCGGGGAGCTGTTTTTT
j_gene: TRBJ2-5; d_gene: .; abundance: few; v_gene: TRBV28; CDR3aa: CASSLGLGERETQYF; CDR3nt: TGTGCCAGCAGTTTAGGACTGGGGGAGAGGGAGACCCAGTACTTC
j_gene: TRBJ1-2; d_gene: TRBD1; abundance: few; v_gene: TRBV4-1; CDR3aa: CASRLAPDREVGYTF; CDR3nt: TGCGCCAGCAGATTGGCACCGGACAGGGAGGTTGGCTACACCTTC
j_gene: TRBJ1-5; d_gene: TRBD1; abundance: few; v_gene: TRBV6-1; CDR3aa: CASRPLDRDQPQHF; CDR3nt: TGTGCCAGCAGACCTCTCGACAGGGATCAGCCCCAGCATTTT
j_gene: TRBJ2-3; d_gene: TRBD2; abundance: few; v_gene: TRBV15; CDR3aa: CATASGVGDTQYF; CDR3nt: TGTGCCACCGCTAGCGGGGTGGGAGATACGCAGTATTTT
j_gene: TRBJ2-1; d_gene: TRBD2; abundance: .; v_gene: TRBV20-1; CDR3aa: CSAQLAGGLNEQFF; CDR3nt: TGCAGTGCTCAGCTAGCGGGGGGGCTCAATGAGCAGTTCTTC
j_gene: TRBJ2-7; d_gene: .; abundance: .; v_gene: TRBV6-2/TRBV6-3; CDR3aa: CASMAAGRIVFYEQYF; CDR3nt: TGTGCCAGCATGGCGGCAGGGCGGATTGTTTTCTACGAGCAGTACTTC
j_gene: TRBJ1-5; d_gene: TRBD1; abundance: many; v_gene: TRBV7-9; CDR3aa: CASSLGGRGFNQPQHF; CDR3nt: TGTGCCAGCAGCTTAGGGGGCAGGGGGTTCAATCAGCCCCAGCATTTT
j_gene: TRBJ2-1; d_gene: TRBD2; abundance: few; v_gene: TRBV7-9; CDR3aa: CASSIAGGGEQFF; CDR3nt: TGTGCCAGCAGCATAGCGGGAGGAGGTGAGCAGTTCTTC
j_gene: TRBJ2-3; d_gene: .; abundance: .; v_gene: TRBV6-6; CDR3aa: CATSSAITDTQYF; CDR3nt: TGTGCCACCTCATCGGCTATCACAGATACGCAGTATTTT
j_gene: TRBJ1-5; d_gene: .; abundance: few; v_gene: TRBV24-1; CDR3aa: CATSGGAGPQHF; CDR3nt: TGTGCCACCAGTGGCGGGGCCGGGCCCCAGCATTTT
j_gene: TRBJ1-5; d_gene: TRBD1; abundance: few; v_gene: TRBV3-1; CDR3aa: CASSLGQGGGQPQHF; CDR3nt: TGTGCCAGCAGCCTGGGACAGGGGGGCGGTCAGCCCCAGCATTTT
j_gene: TRBJ1-2; d_gene: .; abundance: .; v_gene: TRBV7-9; CDR3aa: CAISLDYGYTF; CDR3nt: TGTGCCATTTCCTTGGACTATGGCTACACCTTC
j_gene: TRBJ1-1; d_gene: .; abundance: few; v_gene: TRBV6-5; CDR3aa: CASSYGQQNTEAFF; CDR3nt: TGTGCCAGCAGTTACGGGCAGCAGAACACTGAAGCTTTCTTT
j_gene: TRBJ2-1; d_gene: .; abundance: few; v_gene: TRBV7-9; CDR3aa: CASSLLAALNEQFF; CDR3nt: TGTGCCAGCAGCTTACTGGCAGCGCTAAATGAGCAGTTCTTC
j_gene: TRBJ2-5; d_gene: TRBD1; abundance: once; v_gene: TRBV7-7; CDR3aa: CASSPTGLDRETQYF; CDR3nt: TGTGCCAGCAGCCCGACAGGGCTTGACCGGGAGACCCAGTACTTC
j_gene: TRBJ2-3; d_gene: TRBD2; abundance: .; v_gene: TRBV4-2; CDR3aa: CASSPERGRTDTQYF; CDR3nt: TGTGCCAGCAGCCCGGAGCGGGGGCGCACAGATACGCAGTATTTT
j_gene: TRBJ2-7; d_gene: TRBD1; abundance: few; v_gene: TRBV29-1; CDR3aa: CSVGQGKNYEQYF; CDR3nt: TGCAGCGTCGGACAGGGTAAGAACTACGAGCAGTACTTC
j_gene: TRBJ1-2; d_gene: .; abundance: .; v_gene: TRBV4-2; CDR3aa: CASSQVDGGYGYTF; CDR3nt: TGTGCCAGCAGCCAAGTGGACGGTGGTTATGGCTACACCTTC
j_gene: TRBJ1-3; d_gene: .; abundance: many; v_gene: TRBV15; CDR3aa: CATSKGSSGNTIYF; CDR3nt: TGTGCCACCAGCAAAGGTAGCTCTGGAAACACCATATATTTT
j_gene: TRBJ1-4; d_gene: TRBD1; abundance: .; v_gene: TRBV6-1; CDR3aa: CASSADRDRGLFF; CDR3nt: TGTGCCAGCAGTGCTGACCGGGACAGGGGGTTGTTTTTT
j_gene: TRBJ1-5; d_gene: .; abundance: few; v_gene: TRBV27; CDR3aa: CASSQGPQGNQPQHF; CDR3nt: TGTGCCAGCAGTCAAGGACCCCAAGGCAATCAGCCCCAGCATTTT
j_gene: TRBJ1-6; d_gene: TRBD1; abundance: many; v_gene: TRBV6-1; CDR3aa: CASSPGTGYSPLHF; CDR3nt: TGTGCCAGCAGTCCCGGGACAGGCTATTCACCCCTCCACTTT
j_gene: TRBJ1-6; d_gene: .; abundance: few; v_gene: TRBV6-1; CDR3aa: CASSIGGYNSPLHF; CDR3nt: TGTGCCAGCAGCATAGGGGGTTATAATTCACCCCTCCACTTT